This T cell receptor (beta chain) was captured in a study of Graves' ophthalmopathy and Graves' hyperthyroidism (dated by TCRdb to the late 2010s). The study in broad terms: Stable hyperthyroidism was defined as no progression to ophthalmopathy within 18 months of follow-up. In several hyperthyroidism patients, the T-cell repertoires found in thyroid tissue were compared with those found in blood. To explore V-J signatures that distinguish ophthalmopathy from hyperthyroidism, a discovery set of under 110 patients was enrolled, made up of 43 with ophthalmopathy and around 60 with stable hyperthyroidism. In total, 135 blood samples were TCR-sequenced: roughly 45 ophthalmopathy, 75 hyperthyroidism and 17 hyperthyroidism-to-ophthalmopathy patients. After sampling, hyperthyroidism patients received methimazole starting at 30 mg daily, and ophthalmopathy patients received high-dose intravenous methylprednisolone. An independent validation cohort comprised some 19 hyperthyroidism patients and 15 to 17 patients who later progressed from hyperthyroidism to ophthalmopathy. To tell Graves' ophthalmopathy apart from Graves' hyperthyroidism, and to predict which patients would progress to ophthalmopathy, the study relied on TCR beta repertoire signatures.

General study outcomes and caveats: No statistical method was used to predetermine the sample size, and group allocation was not hidden from the investigators. Among expanded thyroid clonotypes with frequency above 0.001, most also showed up in blood, which suggests that blood repertoires may reflect the thyroid immune response. In cross-validation, the 13-signature model distinguished ophthalmopathy from stable hyperthyroidism with 85% to 90% sensitivity and approximately 81% specificity, and in the test set the corresponding values were roughly 78% and 74%. In validation, the model predicted ophthalmopathy progression with about 71% sensitivity and about 77% specificity; some 13 predicted patients were CT-confirmed with GO in a median of approximately 6.5 months.

Hyperthyroidism patients were newly diagnosed, were aged 18 to 65 years, and had a disease duration under 2 months. Anyone with other autoimmune diseases, uncontrolled infections, pregnancy or lactation was excluded from the study. Clinical symptoms, serum thyroxine, TRAb, thyroid ultrasound and orbital computed tomography were used for diagnosis. Trizol reagent was used to extract the total RNA, and its quality was then checked on an Agilent 2100 Bioanalyzer. For repertoire sequencing, the TCR beta CDR3 regions were amplified from RNA transcripts. HTBI primers and the Qiagen OneStep RT-PCR kit were used in a first-round RT-PCR, which was followed by a second-round multiplex PCR, size selection and purification. Libraries were sequenced paired-end with 100 bp reads on an Illumina HiSeq2000. The original pipeline was this. SOAPnuke was used to process the reads, throwing out any read that had adapters, had uncalled bases, had a mean Phred below 15, or lacked an exact constant-primer or identifier match. High-quality paired reads were merged with COPE v1.2.5. Unique nucleotide sequences were defined as clonotypes and aligned to IMGT TRB V, D and J references using MiTCR v1.1. The analysis was limited to V-J combinations with a frequency above 0.0001, which together covered 99.2% of the repertoires. For each V-J combination, a TCR clonal expansion and chaos score was defined as F50 clonal expansion divided by the chaos observed in the TCRdist matrix. Welch's t-statistics and random forest were used to narrow the features down to over ten V-J combinations, which were then fed into a naive Bayes classifier. The Morisita-Horn index was used to measure how similar the thyroid and blood repertoires were. Starting from the raw public reads, TCRdb applied fastp trimming at Q25, assembled clones with MiXCR and retained in-frame beta chains. Identical CDR3 protein sequences are pooled into one entry, listed with their most common genes and DNA. TCRdb, not the original authors, processed these V and J calls. The sample table records roughly 600,000 distinct CDR3 sequences; 35% to 45% of these occur just once. The top ten constitute about 4.2% of the sample.

As for this clonotype: Its antigen is currently not known. At one of its ends the junction is not consistent with the germline gene, which may arise from a read error.

The CDR3 sequence holds 13 residues, the cysteine and phenylalanine included. Only CDR3 DNA is held: 39 bases, read in frame from base 1. CDR1 SQVTM and CDR2 ANQGSEA were looked up in the germline V gene. Source material: peripheral blood or thyroid tissue (not recorded which). This TCR came from an adult man with Graves' hyperthyroidism. This chain joins TRBV29-1 to TRBJ2-7; a tentative D call is TRBD1 (5 bases match). The CDR3 has the sequence CNVIGEPSYEQYF. The DNA reads TGCAACGTTATAGGGGAACCCTCCTACGAGCAGTACTTC.